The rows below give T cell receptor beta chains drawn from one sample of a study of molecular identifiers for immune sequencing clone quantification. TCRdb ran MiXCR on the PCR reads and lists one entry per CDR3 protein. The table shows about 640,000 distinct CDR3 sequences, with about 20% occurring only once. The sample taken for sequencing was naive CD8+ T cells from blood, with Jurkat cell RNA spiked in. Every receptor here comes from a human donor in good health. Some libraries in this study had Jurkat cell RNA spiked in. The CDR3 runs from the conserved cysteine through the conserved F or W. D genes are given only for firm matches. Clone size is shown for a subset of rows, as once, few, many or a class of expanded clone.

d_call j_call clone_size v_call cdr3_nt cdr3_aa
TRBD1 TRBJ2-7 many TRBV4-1 TGCGCCAGCAGCCAAGATCGACAGGGAAGGGTCTACGAGCAGTACTTC CASSQDRQGRVYEQYF
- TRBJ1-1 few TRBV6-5 TGTGCCAGCAGGGGAAGACAGGAGAAAGCTTTCTTT CASRGRQEKAFF
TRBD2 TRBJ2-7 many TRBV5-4 TGTGCCAGCAGATTAGCGGGGCCCTCCTACGAGCAGTACTTC CASRLAGPSYEQYF
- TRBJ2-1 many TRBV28 TGTGCCAGCAGTTTTAGGGGGCTAGCGAGGAATGAGCAGTTCTTC CASSFRGLARNEQFF
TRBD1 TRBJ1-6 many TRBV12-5 TGTGCTAGTGGCGCTGGACAGGGCAGTAATTCACCCCTCCACTTT CASGAGQGSNSPLHF
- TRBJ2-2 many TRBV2 TGTGCCAGCAGTGACGACCGATCCAGACCTGGGGAGCTGTTTTTT CASSDDRSRPGELFF
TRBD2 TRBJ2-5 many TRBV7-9 TGTGCCAGCAGCGCCCCGGGACTAGCGGGGACCCAAGAGACCCAGTACTTC CASSAPGLAGTQETQYF
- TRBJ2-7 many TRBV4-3 TGCGCCAGCAGCCAAGGGTCCGGCCCTCTCTCCGAGCAGTACTTC CASSQGSGPLSEQYF
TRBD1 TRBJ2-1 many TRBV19 TGTGCCAGTAGTATAAGTGGCAGGGGGCCGGGTGAGCAGTTCTTC CASSISGRGPGEQFF
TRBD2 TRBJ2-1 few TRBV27 TGTGCCAGCAGTTACGGAGCGGGGCCTTACAATGAGCAGTTCTTC CASSYGAGPYNEQFF
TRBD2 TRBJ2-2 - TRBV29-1 TGCAGCGTCCAAACTAGCGGGAGTTCCGGGGAGCTGTTTTTT CSVQTSGSSGELFF
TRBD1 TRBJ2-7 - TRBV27 TGTGCCAGCAGTTTATTGGGACAGTCCTCTGGAGAGCAGTACTTC CASSLLGQSSGEQYF
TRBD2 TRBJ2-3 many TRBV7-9 TGTGCCAGCAGCCCTAGGGGACTAGTACCGACGGCGACCCGTGCTAGCACAGATACGCAGTATTTT CASSPRGLVPTATRASTDTQYF
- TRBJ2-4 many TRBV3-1 TGTGCCAGCAGCCAAGATCAGGGGATGTACGCCAAAAACATTCAGTACTTC CASSQDQGMYAKNIQYF
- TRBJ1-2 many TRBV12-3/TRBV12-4 TGTGCCAGCAGTTTTGATTCAGGCGCCTATGGCTACACCTTC CASSFDSGAYGYTF
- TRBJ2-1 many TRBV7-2 TGTGCCAGCAGCTTAAATCTGTATGAGCAGTTCTTC CASSLNLYEQFF
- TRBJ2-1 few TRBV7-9 TGTGCCTATTCCGGGGGTCCCGCCTACAATGAGCAGTTCTTC CAYSGGPAYNEQFF
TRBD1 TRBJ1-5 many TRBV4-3 TGCGCCAGCAGCCCAGGGACAGGGAACCTTTGGGGCAATCAGCCCCAGCATTTT CASSPGTGNLWGNQPQHF
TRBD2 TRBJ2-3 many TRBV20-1 TGCAGTGCTAGAGACGGGGGGGCCAGCACAGATACGCAGTATTTT CSARDGGASTDTQYF
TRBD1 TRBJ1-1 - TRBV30 TGTGCCTGGAGGGGGACAGGGGGCGAAGCTTTCTTT CAWRGTGGEAFF
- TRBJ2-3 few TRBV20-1 TGCAGTGCTAGAGTGGCCGTAGGGGTACACGTAAGCACAGATACGCAGTATTTT CSARVAVGVHVSTDTQYF
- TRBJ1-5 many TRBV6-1 TGTGCCAGCAGTGAATACCTAGACAGAACAAATCAGCCCCAGCATTTT CASSEYLDRTNQPQHF
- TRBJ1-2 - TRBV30 TGTGCCTGGAGTAAACCCAGGTCCTATGGCTACACCTTC CAWSKPRSYGYTF
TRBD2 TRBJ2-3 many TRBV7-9 TGTGCCAGCAGCTCGGGACTACCTGGGGAGAGTACGCAGTATTTT CASSSGLPGESTQYF
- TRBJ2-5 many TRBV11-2 TGTGCCAGCAGCTTTTACCCAGCTGCGGCGGAGACCCAGTACTTC CASSFYPAAAETQYF
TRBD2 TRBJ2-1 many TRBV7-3 TGTGCCAGCAGCTTCGGACTAGCGGGGTACAATGAGCAGTTCTTC CASSFGLAGYNEQFF
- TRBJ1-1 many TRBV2 TGTGCCACCCGAGGAGATGGGGGTACTGAAGCTTTCTTT CATRGDGGTEAFF
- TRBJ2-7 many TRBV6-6 TGTGCCAGCAGTCAACCCGCCGACGAGCAGTACTTC CASSQPADEQYF
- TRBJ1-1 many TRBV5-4 TGTGCCAGCAGCTCCCGGGGGGGGCTGAACACTGAAGCTTTCTTT CASSSRGGLNTEAFF
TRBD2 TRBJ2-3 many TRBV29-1 TGCAGCGTTGAAGATGATGGGGGTAGCGGGCAGTCTTTTTGGGCAGATACGCAGTATTTT CSVEDDGGSGQSFWADTQYF
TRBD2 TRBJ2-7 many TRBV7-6 TGTGCCAGCAGCTTAGAACTAGCGGGAGTTTGGCACGAGCAGTACTTC CASSLELAGVWHEQYF
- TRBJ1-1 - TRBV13 TGTGCCAGCAGCTTATCTTACCGTGGAACTGAAGCTTTCTTT CASSLSYRGTEAFF
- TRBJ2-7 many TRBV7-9 TGTGCCAGCAGCTTAGGGCTAGTGGGGCACGAGCAGTACTTC CASSLGLVGHEQYF
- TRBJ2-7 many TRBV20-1 TGCAGTGCTGAGCGGACCAGCTCCTACGAGCAGTACTTC CSAERTSSYEQYF
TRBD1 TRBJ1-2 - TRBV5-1 TGCGCCAGCAGCTTAGGACAGGGACTAGCTAGCTATGGCTACACCTTC CASSLGQGLASYGYTF
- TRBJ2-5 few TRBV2 TGTGCCAGCAGTGATATATCGTCCCAAGAGACCCAGTACTTC CASSDISSQETQYF